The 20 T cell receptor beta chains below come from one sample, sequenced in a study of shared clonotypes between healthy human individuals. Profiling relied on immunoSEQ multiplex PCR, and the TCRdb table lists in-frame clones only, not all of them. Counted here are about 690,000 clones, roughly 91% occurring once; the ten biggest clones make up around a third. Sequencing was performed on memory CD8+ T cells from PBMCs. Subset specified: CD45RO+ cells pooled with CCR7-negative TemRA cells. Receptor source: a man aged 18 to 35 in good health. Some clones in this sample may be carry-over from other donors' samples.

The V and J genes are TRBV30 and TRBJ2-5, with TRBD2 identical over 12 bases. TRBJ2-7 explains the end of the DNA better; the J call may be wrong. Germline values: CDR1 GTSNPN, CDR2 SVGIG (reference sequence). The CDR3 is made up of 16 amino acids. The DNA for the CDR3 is TGTGCCTGGGAGGGACTAGCGGGCCCCTCGGGCTACGAGCAGTACTTC. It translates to CAWEGLAGPSGYEQYF.

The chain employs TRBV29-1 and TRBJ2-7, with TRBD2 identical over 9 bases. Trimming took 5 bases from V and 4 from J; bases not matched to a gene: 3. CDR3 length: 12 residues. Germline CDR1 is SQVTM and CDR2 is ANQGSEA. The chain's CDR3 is CSVRLADYEQYF. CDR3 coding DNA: TGCAGCGTTCGACTAGCGGATTACGAGCAGTACTTC.

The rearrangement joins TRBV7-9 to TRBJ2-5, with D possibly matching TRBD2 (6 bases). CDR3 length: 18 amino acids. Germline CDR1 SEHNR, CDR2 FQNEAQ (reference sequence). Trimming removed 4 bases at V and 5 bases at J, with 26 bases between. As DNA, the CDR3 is TGTGCCAGCAGCTGGGGCTGGGACTCTATAAAGCGTCAGGAGACCCAGTACTTC. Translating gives CASSWGWDSIKRQETQYF.

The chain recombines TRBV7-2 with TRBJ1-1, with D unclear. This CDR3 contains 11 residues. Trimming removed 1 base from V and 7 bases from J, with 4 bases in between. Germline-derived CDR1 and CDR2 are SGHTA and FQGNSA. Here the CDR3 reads CASSLGIEAFF. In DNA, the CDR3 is TGTGCCAGCAGCTTAGGTATTGAAGCTTTCTTT.

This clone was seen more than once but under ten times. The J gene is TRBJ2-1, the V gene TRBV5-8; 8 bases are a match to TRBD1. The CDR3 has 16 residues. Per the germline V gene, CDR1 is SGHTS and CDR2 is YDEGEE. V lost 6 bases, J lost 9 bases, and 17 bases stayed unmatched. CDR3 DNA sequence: TGTGCCAGCACCCCCGCCGGGACAGGCCGATTGGGTGAGCAGTTCTTC. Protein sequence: CASTPAGTGRLGEQFF.

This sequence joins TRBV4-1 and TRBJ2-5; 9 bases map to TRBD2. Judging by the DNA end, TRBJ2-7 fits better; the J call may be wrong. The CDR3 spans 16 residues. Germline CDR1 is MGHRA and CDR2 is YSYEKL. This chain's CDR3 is CASSQDPGLATHEQYF. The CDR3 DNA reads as TGCGCCAGCAGCCAAGATCCGGGACTAGCAACCCACGAGCAGTACTTC.

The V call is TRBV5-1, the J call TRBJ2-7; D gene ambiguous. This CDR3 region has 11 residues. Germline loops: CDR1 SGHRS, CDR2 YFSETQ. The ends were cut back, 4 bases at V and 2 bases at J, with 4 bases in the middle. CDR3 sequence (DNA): TGCGCCAGCAGCACCACCTACGAGCAGTACTTC. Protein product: CASSTTYEQYF.

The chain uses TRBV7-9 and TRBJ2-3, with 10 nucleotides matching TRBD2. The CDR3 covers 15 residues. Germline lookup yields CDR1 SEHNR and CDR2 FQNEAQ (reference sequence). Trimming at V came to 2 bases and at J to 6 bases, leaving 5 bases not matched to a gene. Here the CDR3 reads CASSLSSGGGDTQYF. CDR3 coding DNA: TGTGCCAGCAGCTTATCTAGCGGGGGTGGGGATACGCAGTATTTT.

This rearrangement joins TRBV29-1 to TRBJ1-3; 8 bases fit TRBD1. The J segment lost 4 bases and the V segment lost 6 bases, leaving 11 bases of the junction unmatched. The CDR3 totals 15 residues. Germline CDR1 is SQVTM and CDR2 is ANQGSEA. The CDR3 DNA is TGCAGCGTAGTGACAGGGGCGTCTGTCGGAAACACCATATATTTT. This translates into CSVVTGASVGNTIYF.

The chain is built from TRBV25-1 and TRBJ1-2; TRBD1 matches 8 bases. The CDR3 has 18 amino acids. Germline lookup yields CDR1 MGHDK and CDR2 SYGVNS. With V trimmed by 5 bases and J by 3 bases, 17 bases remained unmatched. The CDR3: CASSPLRTGTLDYYGYTF. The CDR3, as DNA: TGTGCCAGCAGTCCCCTTAGGACAGGGACTTTGGATTACTATGGCTACACCTTC.

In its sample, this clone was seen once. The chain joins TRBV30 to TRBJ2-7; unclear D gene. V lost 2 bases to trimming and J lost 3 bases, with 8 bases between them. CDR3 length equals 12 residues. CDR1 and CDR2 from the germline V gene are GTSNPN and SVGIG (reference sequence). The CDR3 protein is CAWSKISYEQYF. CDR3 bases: TGTGCCTGGAGTAAAATTAGCTACGAGCAGTACTTC.

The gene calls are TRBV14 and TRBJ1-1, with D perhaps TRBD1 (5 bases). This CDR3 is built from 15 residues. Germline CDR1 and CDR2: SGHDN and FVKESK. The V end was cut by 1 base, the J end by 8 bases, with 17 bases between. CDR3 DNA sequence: TGTGCCAGCAGCCAAGTGTTATCTTGGGGCCCCGAAGCTTTCTTT. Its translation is CASSQVLSWGPEAFF.

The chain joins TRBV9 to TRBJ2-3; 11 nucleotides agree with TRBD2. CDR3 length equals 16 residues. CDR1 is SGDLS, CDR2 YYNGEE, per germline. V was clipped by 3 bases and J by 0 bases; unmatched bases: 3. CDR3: CASSGGTSGSTDTQYF. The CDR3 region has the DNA TGTGCCAGCAGCGGGGGGACTAGCGGTAGCACAGATACGCAGTATTTT.

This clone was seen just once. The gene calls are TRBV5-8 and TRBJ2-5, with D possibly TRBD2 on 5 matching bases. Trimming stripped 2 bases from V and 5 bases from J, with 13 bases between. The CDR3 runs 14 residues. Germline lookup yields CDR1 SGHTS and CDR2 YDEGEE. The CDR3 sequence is CASSLRGKGETQYF. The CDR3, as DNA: TGTGCCAGCAGCTTACGGGGTAAAGGGGAGACCCAGTACTTC.

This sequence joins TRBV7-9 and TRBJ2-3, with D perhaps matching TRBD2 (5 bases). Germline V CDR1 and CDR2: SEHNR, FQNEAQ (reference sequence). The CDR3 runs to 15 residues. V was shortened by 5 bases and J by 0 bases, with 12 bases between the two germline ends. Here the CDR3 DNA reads TGTGCCAGCAGCCCCGCCGGACTTAGCACAGATACGCAGTATTTT. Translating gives CASSPAGLSTDTQYF.

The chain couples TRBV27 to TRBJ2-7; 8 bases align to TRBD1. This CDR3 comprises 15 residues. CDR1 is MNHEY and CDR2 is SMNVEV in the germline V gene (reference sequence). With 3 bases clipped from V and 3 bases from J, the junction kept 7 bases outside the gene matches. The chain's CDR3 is CASSFVGTGLYEQYF. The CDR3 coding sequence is TGTGCCAGCAGTTTCGTCGGGACAGGCCTCTACGAGCAGTACTTC.

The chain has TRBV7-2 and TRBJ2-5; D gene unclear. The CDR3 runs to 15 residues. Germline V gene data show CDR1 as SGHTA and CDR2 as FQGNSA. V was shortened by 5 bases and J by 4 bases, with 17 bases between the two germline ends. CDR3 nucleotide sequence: TGTGCCAGCAGCGCGTCATTAGGTTCAGGAGAGACCCAGTACTTC. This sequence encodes CASSASLGSGETQYF.

CDR3 residues: CAWSVGSSGNTIYF. The CDR3 region has the DNA TGTGCCTGGAGTGTAGGGAGCTCTGGAAACACCATATATTTT. This chain connects TRBV30 to TRBJ1-3; D unclear. V lost 0 bases, J lost 0 bases, and 6 bases lay in between. This CDR3 is 14 amino acids long. CDR1 is GTSNPN, CDR2 SVGIG, per germline (reference sequence). The whole variable domain, filled in from reference TRBV30 and TRBJ1-3, reads SQTIHQWPATLVQPVGSPLSLECTVEGTSNPNLYWYRQAAGRGLQLLFYSVGIGQISSEVPQNLSASRPQDRQFILSSKKLLLSDSGFYLCAWSVGSSGNTIYFGEGSWLTVV.

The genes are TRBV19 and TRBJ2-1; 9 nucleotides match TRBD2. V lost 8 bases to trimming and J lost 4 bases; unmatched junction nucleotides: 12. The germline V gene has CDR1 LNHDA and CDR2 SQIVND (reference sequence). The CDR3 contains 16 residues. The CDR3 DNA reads TGTGCCAGTCGTCCCAGGACTAGCGCTGAGTACAATGAGCAGTTCTTC. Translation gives CASRPRTSAEYNEQFF.

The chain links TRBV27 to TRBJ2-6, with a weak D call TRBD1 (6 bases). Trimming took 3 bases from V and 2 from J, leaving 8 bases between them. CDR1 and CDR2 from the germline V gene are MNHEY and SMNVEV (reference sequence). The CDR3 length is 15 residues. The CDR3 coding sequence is TGTGCCAGCAGTTTCAGGGGAGCTGGGGCCAACGTCCTGACTTTC. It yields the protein CASSFRGAGANVLTF.